This record looks at one TCR beta chain sequence and its context. Trimming removed 8 bases from V and 6 bases from J; junction bases left unmatched: 9. The germline V gene encodes CDR1 SGHNT and CDR2 YENEEA. The CDR3 runs to 14 residues. The sample is drawn from a study of blood T cell repertoires in COVID-19. Study-wide context: T cells, B-cell-depleted T cells, or PBMCs supplied cDNA or gDNA.

Authors' methods: Amplification from reference gene primers served as the basis for estimated nucleated cell counts. The repertoire was sequenced with immunoSEQ multiplex PCR; TCRdb's copy has only in-frame clones and lacks some. D and trimming were read from the DNA, whereas the V and J calls and clone size are those reported in that table. The sample records tens of thousands of clones, 80% to 85% being singletons. The chain has TRBV11-3 and TRBJ2-3; TRBD2 aligns across 9 bases. This sequence was found in a human donor in a cohort sampled during active COVID-19. Sequencing used peripheral blood. Here the CDR3 reads CASGGGLAEDTQYF. The CDR3 DNA reads TGTGCCAGCGGGGGGGGACTAGCAGAGGATACGCAGTATTTT.